Presented here are 27 T cell receptor beta chains from one specimen sequenced in a study of T cell repertoires in cytomegalovirus infection. TCRdb ran MiXCR on the reads and lists one entry per CDR3 protein. The top ten hold around 13% of the sample, which has 350,000 to 500,000 distinct CDR3 sequences, around 32% seen once. What was sequenced was PBMCs. The receptors were sampled from a human donor in good health (CMV status not recorded). Some clones in this sample may be carry-over from other donors' samples.

Many counts were recorded for this clonotype. The chain carries TRBV7-8 and TRBJ1-4, with no clear D. With 5 bases removed from V and 0 bases from J, the gap between germline ends came to 7 bases. CDR1 is SGHVS and CDR2 is FQNEAQ in the germline V gene. The CDR3 has 14 residues. The CDR3 nucleotides read TGTGCCAGCAGCCCCGGAGCAACTAATGAAAAACTGTTTTTT. Protein: CASSPGATNEKLFF.

The chain employs TRBV7-8 and TRBJ1-5; D is ambiguous. The CDR3 totals 15 residues. Trimming stripped 5 bases from V and 0 bases from J, with 11 bases between. Germline loops: CDR1 SGHVS, CDR2 FQNEAQ. CDR3 coding DNA: TGTGCCAGCAGCAAAAACGGGAATAGCAATCAGCCCCAGCATTTT. This encodes CASSKNGNSNQPQHF.

This sequence joins TRBV19 and TRBJ2-4; tentatively, D is TRBD1 (5 bases). There are 13 residues in the CDR3. The V and J ends lost 3 bases and 6 bases respectively, with 9 bases between them. Germline CDR1 reads LNHDA; CDR2 reads SQIVND (reference sequence). DNA of the CDR3: TGTGCCAGTAGTATCCAGGGAAGAAACATTCAGTACTTC. Translating gives CASSIQGRNIQYF.

This chain connects TRBV19 to TRBJ1-5; no clear D. Germline CDR1 is LNHDA and CDR2 is SQIVND (reference sequence). V was trimmed by 4 bases and J by 3 bases, leaving 7 bases between them. The CDR3 length is 13 residues. The CDR3 protein is CASSSSVNQPQHF. In DNA form, the CDR3 reads TGTGCCAGTAGTAGCTCAGTCAATCAGCCCCAGCATTTT.

Remarks on this clonotype: One base away lies a much larger clone, so this may be a sequencing read error. This chain joins TRBV7-2 and TRBJ2-1, with 10 bases matching TRBD2. The CDR3 is 15 residues long. Looked up from germline, CDR1 is SGHTA and CDR2 is FQGNSA. The CDR3 is CDSSLSGGAYNEQFF. DNA of the CDR3: TGTGACAGCAGCTTAAGCGGGGGGGCTTACAATGAGCAGTTCTTC.

In nucleotides, the CDR3 is TGTGCCACCAAAGGACAGGGGGGTCAGCCCCAGCATTTT. Amino acids: CATKGQGGQPQHF. This chain joins TRBV2 and TRBJ1-5; the match to TRBD1 covers 10 bases. In germline, CDR1 is SNHLY, CDR2 FYNNEI. This CDR3 region has 13 residues. Germline trimming cut 10 bases from V and 6 bases from J; bases unmatched to any gene: 6.

This clonotype was observed at least ten times. This chain connects TRBV19 to TRBJ1-2; 8 bases align to TRBD1. The CDR3 is 13 residues long. Germline V gene lookup returns CDR1 LNHDA and CDR2 SQIVND (reference sequence). The junction had 11 bases not matched to a gene; V was cut back by 11 bases and J by 6 bases. The CDR3 sequence is CASQRGQGHGYTF. CDR3 sequence (DNA): TGTGCCTCACAACGAGGACAGGGCCATGGCTACACCTTC.

V gene TRBV29-1 combines with J gene TRBJ2-5, with a weak D call TRBD2 (5 bases). Trimming left V 6 bases short and J 1 base short, with 9 bases between. Germline assignment: CDR1 SQVTM and CDR2 ANQGSEA. This CDR3 region has 12 residues. CDR3 sequence reads: CSVEAVQETQYF. The CDR3 nucleotides are TGCAGCGTGGAGGCAGTCCAAGAGACCCAGTACTTC.

The V gene is TRBV5-4, the J gene TRBJ1-1; D is possibly TRBD1 (5 bases). CDR1 and CDR2 (germline): SGHNT, YYREEE (reference sequence). Trimming cost V 4 bases and J 4 bases, with 11 bases left between them. The length of the CDR3 is 13 residues. The CDR3: CASSPGLGTEAFF. The CDR3 region has the DNA TGTGCCAGCAGCCCAGGGTTAGGCACTGAAGCTTTCTTT.

This clonotype came up a few times. The chain uses TRBV28 and TRBJ1-2; TRBD1 agrees at 7 bases. The ends lost 4 bases at V and 3 bases at J; junction bases unmatched: 8. Germline CDR1 is MDHEN and CDR2 is SYDVKM. There are 15 residues in the CDR3. CDR3 bases: TGTGCCAGCAGTTCCCCACAGGGGAGGGACTATGGCTACACCTTC. Residues: CASSSPQGRDYGYTF.

Of note for this clonotype: Given a much more abundant clone one base away, this may be a read error. The genes are TRBV7-2 and TRBJ2-7, with D possibly matching TRBD2 (5 bases). CDR1 SGHTA and CDR2 FQGNSA come from the germline V gene. This CDR3 is built from 12 residues. As DNA, the CDR3 is TGTGCCTGCAGCTCGGCGGGCCCCGAGCAGTACTTC. This encodes CACSSAGPEQYF.

The CDR3 DNA sequence: TGCGCCAGCAGCCAAGAATCTGACAGGAGTTTGCGTGGCTACACCTTC. Its translation is CASSQESDRSLRGYTF. The rearrangement uses TRBV4-1 and TRBJ1-2; D might be TRBD1 (6 bases). The CDR3 covers 16 residues. The germline V and J ends were trimmed by 0 bases and 7 bases, with 18 bases remaining between them. Germline V gene data show CDR1 as MGHRA and CDR2 as YSYEKL.

This clonotype has just one count. The genes are TRBV7-8 and TRBJ2-1; possible D gene TRBD2, 6 bases. The CDR3 runs 17 residues. V was clipped by 6 bases and J by 0 bases, with 18 bases between them. The germline V gene encodes CDR1 SGHVS and CDR2 FQNEAQ. The CDR3 reads CASRHSTAGSSYNEQFF. The CDR3 DNA reads as TGTGCCAGCAGACACAGCACGGCGGGGAGCTCCTACAATGAGCAGTTCTTC.

The sample holds a few counts of this clonotype. The rearrangement uses TRBV6-1 and TRBJ1-6, with D maybe TRBD1 (6 bases). The ends were cut back, 3 bases at V and 8 bases at J, with 17 bases in the middle. CDR1 and CDR2 (germline): MNHNS, SASEGT. The length of the CDR3 is 16 residues. CDR3 protein: CASSEIWAGGDSPLHF. In DNA form, the CDR3 reads TGTGCCAGCAGTGAGATTTGGGCGGGGGGCGATTCACCCCTCCACTTT.

This clonotype was detected only a few times. The V and J genes are TRBV4-3 and TRBJ2-1, with 10 positions matching TRBD1. The CDR3 contains 16 residues. Trimming took 3 bases from V and 7 from J; bases not matched to a gene: 9. Germline CDR1 and CDR2: LGHNA and YSLEER. The CDR3 region has the DNA TGCGCCAGCAGCCACCGGACAGGGGGTTTGGGAAATGAGCAGTTCTTC. It codes for CASSHRTGGLGNEQFF.

This clonotype has just one count. Likely a read error: the CDR3 ends without its conserved phenylalanine or tryptophan. The chain's CDR3 is CASSLERGGREQFS. CDR3 coding DNA: TGTGCCAGCAGCTTAGAGCGGGGGGGCCGTGAGCAGTTCTCC. The V gene is TRBV7-9, the J gene TRBJ2-1; TRBD2 aligns across 10 bases. Losses at the gene ends were 1 base for V and 9 bases for J; bases not matched to a gene: 3. CDR3 length: 14 residues. Germline V gene sequence: CDR1 SEHNR, CDR2 FQNEAQ (reference sequence).

V usage is TRBV6-5 and J usage is TRBJ2-7, with D tentatively TRBD1 or TRBD2 (5 bases each). V lost 0 bases and J 2 bases, leaving 11 bases between the germline ends. Germline CDR1 MNHEY, CDR2 SVGAGI. This CDR3 has 15 residues. The CDR3 DNA reads as TGTGCCAGCAGTTACTCGGGGGACCTGACCTACGAGCAGTACTTC. Translated, it gives CASSYSGDLTYEQYF.

CDR3 sequence: CASSLWQVGQTEAFF. CDR3 nucleotides: TGTGCCAGCAGCTTATGGCAGGTAGGGCAAACTGAAGCTTTCTTT. The rearrangement uses TRBV7-9 and TRBJ1-1; D remains ambiguous. The CDR3 is made up of 15 amino acids. Germline CDR1 and CDR2: SEHNR and FQNEAQ (reference sequence). V lost 2 bases and J 5 bases, leaving 15 bases between the germline ends. Filled out from reference TRBV7-9 and TRBJ1-1, the complete variable domain reads DTGVSQNPRHKITKRGQNVTFRCDPISEHNRLYWYRQTLGQGPEFLTYFQNEAQLEKSRLLSDRFSAERPKGSFSTLEIQRTEQGDSAMYLCASSLWQVGQTEAFFGQGTRLTVV.

This clonotype was seen at least ten times. V and J are TRBV4-1 and TRBJ2-7; D is perhaps TRBD1 or TRBD2 (6 bases each). The CDR3 consists of 14 residues. V gave up 4 bases and J gave up 6 bases, with 16 bases separating them. Germline V lookup: CDR1 MGHRA, CDR2 YSYEKL. As DNA, the CDR3 is TGCGCCAGCAGCCCGATAGGGGGGAATGGCGAGCAGTACTTC. This codes for CASSPIGGNGEQYF.

Many counts were recorded for this clonotype. The CDR3 sequence: CASSFRQLAAEQYF. The CDR3 coding sequence is TGTGCCAGCAGCTTTAGACAGCTCGCGGCCGAGCAGTACTTC. The chain is built from TRBV7-2 and TRBJ2-7; TRBD1 is a possible D gene (5 bases). V was pared by 3 bases and J by 6 bases, with 15 bases between. The CDR3 has 14 residues. Looked up from germline, CDR1 is SGHTA and CDR2 is FQGNSA. Full variable domain (rest looked up from reference TRBV7-2 and TRBJ2-7): GAGVSQSPSNKVTEKGKDVELRCDPISGHTALYWYRQSLGQGLEFLIYFQGNSAPDKSGLPSDRFSAERTGGSVSTLTIQRTQQEDSAVYLCASSFRQLAAEQYFGPGTRLTVT.

This clonotype was observed a handful of times. The V call is TRBV7-2, the J call TRBJ1-2; TRBD1 is a possible D gene (6 bases). CDR1 and CDR2 from the germline V gene are SGHTA and FQGNSA. V was pared by 5 bases and J by 4 bases, with 11 bases between. The length of the CDR3 is 13 residues. CDR3 sequence reads: CASSRQGLYGYTF. The CDR3 region has the DNA TGTGCCAGCAGCCGCCAGGGGCTCTATGGCTACACCTTC.

This chain connects TRBV20-1 to TRBJ1-2; D might be TRBD1 (5 bases). Germline loops: CDR1 DFQATT, CDR2 SNEGSKA (reference sequence). This CDR3 has 13 residues. V was trimmed by 0 bases and J by 8 bases, leaving 13 bases between them. The CDR3 region is CSARDWAGIGYTF. The DNA of the CDR3 is TGCAGTGCTAGAGACTGGGCAGGGATAGGCTACACCTTC.

This clonotype was seen ten or more times. This rearrangement joins TRBV18 to TRBJ2-3; the D is unclear. The CDR3 length is 13 residues. Germline CDR1 is KGHSH and CDR2 is LQKENI. Trimming left V 6 bases short and J 0 bases short, with 7 bases between. The CDR3 protein is CASSITSTDTQYF. The CDR3, as DNA: TGTGCCAGCTCCATCACTAGCACAGATACGCAGTATTTT.

This clonotype was picked up many times. The chain has TRBV7-8 and TRBJ2-3, with a tentative D call TRBD2 (7 bases). The germline V gene encodes CDR1 SGHVS and CDR2 FQNEAQ. The CDR3 sequence is 16 residues long. V was shortened by 0 bases and J by 6 bases, with 16 bases between the two germline ends. This chain's CDR3 is CASSLAPEGGQDTQYF. CDR3 nucleotide sequence: TGTGCCAGCAGCTTAGCGCCCGAGGGGGGGCAGGATACGCAGTATTTT.

This clonotype was seen ten or more times. The rearrangement joins TRBV7-9 to TRBJ1-4; D not resolved. The CDR3 totals 15 residues. V lost 5 bases, J lost 2 bases, and 12 bases lay in between. Germline V gene sequence: CDR1 SEHNR, CDR2 FQNEAQ (reference sequence). The chain's CDR3 is CASSMTAITNEKLFF. CDR3 coding DNA: TGTGCCAGCAGCATGACGGCAATTACTAATGAAAAACTGTTTTTT. The variable domain in full, completed from reference TRBV7-9 and TRBJ1-4, reads DTGVSQNPRHKITKRGQNVTFRCDPISEHNRLYWYRQTLGQGPEFLTYFQNEAQLEKSRLLSDRFSAERPKGSFSTLEIQRTEQGDSAMYLCASSMTAITNEKLFFGSGTQLSVL.

The V call is TRBV7-9, the J call TRBJ1-1; D gene unclear. The CDR3 runs 13 residues. Between the trimmed V and J ends, which lost 3 bases and 5 bases, there was a span of 10 bases. Germline CDR1 reads SEHNR; CDR2 reads FQNEAQ (reference sequence). The CDR3 protein is CASSLGINTEAFF. The CDR3 region has the DNA TGTGCCAGCAGCTTGGGAATTAATACTGAAGCTTTCTTT.

This clonotype appeared many times. This chain joins TRBV7-8 and TRBJ1-1; D gene unclear. Trimming shortened V by 4 bases and J by 8 bases, and 11 bases separated the two germline ends. The CDR3 length is 12 residues. Looked up from germline, CDR1 is SGHVS and CDR2 is FQNEAQ. CDR3 residues: CASSYGGREAFF. The CDR3 DNA sequence: TGTGCCAGCAGCTACGGAGGGCGGGAAGCTTTCTTT.